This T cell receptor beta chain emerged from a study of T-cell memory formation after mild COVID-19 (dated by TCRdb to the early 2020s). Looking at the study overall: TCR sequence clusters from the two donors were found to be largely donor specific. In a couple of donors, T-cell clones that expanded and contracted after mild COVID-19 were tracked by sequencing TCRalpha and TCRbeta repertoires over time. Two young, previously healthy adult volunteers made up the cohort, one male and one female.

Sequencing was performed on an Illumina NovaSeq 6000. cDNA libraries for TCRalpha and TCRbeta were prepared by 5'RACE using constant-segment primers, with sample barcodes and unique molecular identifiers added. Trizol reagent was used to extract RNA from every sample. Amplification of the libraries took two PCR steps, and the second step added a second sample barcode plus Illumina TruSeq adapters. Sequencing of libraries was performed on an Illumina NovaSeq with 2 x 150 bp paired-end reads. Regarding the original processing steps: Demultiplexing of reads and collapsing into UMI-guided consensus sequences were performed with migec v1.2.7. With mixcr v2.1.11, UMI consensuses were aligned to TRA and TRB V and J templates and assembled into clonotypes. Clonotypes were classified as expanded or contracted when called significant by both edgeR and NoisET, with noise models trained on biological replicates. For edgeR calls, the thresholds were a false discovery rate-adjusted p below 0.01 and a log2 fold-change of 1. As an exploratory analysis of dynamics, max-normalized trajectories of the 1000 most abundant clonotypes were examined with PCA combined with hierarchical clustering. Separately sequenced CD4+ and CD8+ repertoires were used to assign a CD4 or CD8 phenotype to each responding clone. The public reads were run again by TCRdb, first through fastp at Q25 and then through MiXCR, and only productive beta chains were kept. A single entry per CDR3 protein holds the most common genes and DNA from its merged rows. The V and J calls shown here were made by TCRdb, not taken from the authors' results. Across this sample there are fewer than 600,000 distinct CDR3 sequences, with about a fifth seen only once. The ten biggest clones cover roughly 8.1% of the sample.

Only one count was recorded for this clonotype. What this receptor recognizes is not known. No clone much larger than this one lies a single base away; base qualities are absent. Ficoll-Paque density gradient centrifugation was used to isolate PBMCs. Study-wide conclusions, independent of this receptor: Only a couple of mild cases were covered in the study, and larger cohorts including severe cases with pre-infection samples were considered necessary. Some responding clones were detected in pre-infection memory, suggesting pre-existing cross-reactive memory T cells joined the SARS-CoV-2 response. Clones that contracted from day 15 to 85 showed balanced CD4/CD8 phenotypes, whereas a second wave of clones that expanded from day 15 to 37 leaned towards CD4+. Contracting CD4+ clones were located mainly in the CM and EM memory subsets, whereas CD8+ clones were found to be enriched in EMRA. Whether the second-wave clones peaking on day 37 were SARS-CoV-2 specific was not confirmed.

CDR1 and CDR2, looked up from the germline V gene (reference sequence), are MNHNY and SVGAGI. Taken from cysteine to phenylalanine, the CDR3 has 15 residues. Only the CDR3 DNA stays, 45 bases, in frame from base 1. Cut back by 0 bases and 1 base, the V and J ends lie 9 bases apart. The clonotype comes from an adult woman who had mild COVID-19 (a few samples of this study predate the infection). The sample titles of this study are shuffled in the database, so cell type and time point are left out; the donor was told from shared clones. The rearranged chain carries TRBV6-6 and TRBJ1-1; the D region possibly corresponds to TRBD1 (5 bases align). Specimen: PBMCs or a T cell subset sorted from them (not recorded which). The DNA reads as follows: TGTGCCAGCAGTTACTCGAGGGGCAGGAACACTGAAGCTTTCTTT. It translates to CASSYSRGRNTEAFF.